The present T cell receptor beta chain was sequenced within a study of spatial heterogeneity in lung cancer. The wider study: Each time, sequencing found more beta-chain sequences than alpha-chain sequences. Raw reads showed each unique TCR and UMI combination turning up more than ten times on average.

Each molecule of TCR cDNA was tagged with one unique molecular identifier. Each CDR3 protein is one row after TCRdb ran MiXCR on the 5' RACE reads. The table records roughly 91,000 distinct CDR3 sequences, approximately 20% of them present only once. In regard to this clonotype: Its specificity is not known.

Described time point: sample taken at primary tumor resection. Researchers sequenced whole RNA taken from tumor, nontumor lung or frozen PBMC without sorting. Study results and limitations: Ubiquitous expanded tumor TCRs were observed in blood more at resection than follow-up.

The CDR3 spans 14 residues. Germline lookup yields CDR1 LNHNV and CDR2 YYDKDF (reference sequence). The ends were cut back, 5 bases at V and 1 base at J, with 11 bases in the middle. The rearrangement joins TRBV15 to TRBJ1-1, with no clear D. This sample comprised PBMCs, obtained at surgery. The clonotype comes from a male donor with early-stage non-small cell lung cancer. The CDR3 spells CATSPETTNTEAFF. The CDR3 region has the DNA TGTGCCACCAGCCCTGAGACTACGAACACTGAAGCTTTCTTT.